The 23 T cell receptor beta chains presented below share a single source sample, sequenced in a study of T cell therapy after organ transplantation. Which antigens these TCRs recognize remains unknown. Some clones are missing from TCRdb's copy, which holds only in-frame ones; the method was immunoSEQ multiplex PCR. The sample holds approximately 52,000 clones, approximately 94% seen once. Sequences were derived from CD8+ T cells from blood, sampled before autologous CMV-specific T cell therapy. These receptors were obtained from a human patient who had received a solid organ transplant and had CMV disease.

This CDR3 is CASSLGGRGTGELFF. As DNA, the CDR3 is TGTGCCAGCAGTTTAGGAGGGAGAGGGACCGGGGAGCTGTTTTTT. The V call is TRBV27, the J call TRBJ2-2, with D possibly being TRBD2 (6 bases). CDR1 is MNHEY, CDR2 SMNVEV, per germline (reference sequence). Trimming pared 2 bases from V and 5 bases from J, leaving 12 bases between. The CDR3 length is 15 residues.

This chain's CDR3 is CASSYSRTGAEAFF. CDR3 DNA: TGTGCCAGCAGTTACAGCCGGACAGGCGCTGAAGCTTTCTTT. The chain couples TRBV6-5 to TRBJ1-1; 7 nucleotides match TRBD1. Germline loops: CDR1 MNHEY, CDR2 SVGAGI. Trimming took 2 bases from V and 6 from J; bases not matched to a gene: 6. CDR3 size: 14 residues.

V is TRBV9 and J is TRBJ1-1; no clear D gene. CDR1 and CDR2 (germline): SGDLS, YYNGEE. The CDR3 runs 14 residues. V was shortened by 0 bases and J by 3 bases, with 9 bases between the two germline ends. The chain's CDR3 is CASSVGVLDTEAFF. CDR3 nucleotide sequence: TGTGCCAGCAGCGTAGGGGTCCTGGACACTGAAGCTTTCTTT.

The chain uses TRBV6-1 and TRBJ1-1; no firm D call. The V end lost 7 bases, the J end lost 0 bases, and 9 bases lay between the germline ends. The length of the CDR3 is 13 residues. Germline CDR1 is MNHNS and CDR2 is SASEGT. The CDR3 reads CASTEGLNTEAFF. CDR3 sequence (DNA): TGTGCCAGCACCGAAGGGCTGAACACTGAAGCTTTCTTT.

J is TRBJ1-1 and V is TRBV2; the D gene is possibly TRBD1 (5 bases). CDR3 size: 11 residues. Germline CDR1 SNHLY, CDR2 FYNNEI. For the CDR3, the DNA is TGTGGCCAAGGGGCGAACACTGAAGCTTTCTTT. It specifies CGQGANTEAFF.

This clone was picked up one time. The chain uses TRBV4-2 and TRBJ2-7; perhaps D is TRBD1 or TRBD2 (5 bases each). V lost 1 base and J lost 0, with 16 bases in between. The CDR3 sequence is 17 residues long. The germline gives CDR1 LGHNA, CDR2 YNFKEQ. The CDR3 loop reads CASSQVSGPSSSYEQYF. The CDR3 DNA is TGTGCCAGCAGCCAAGTGTCGGGACCGTCGAGCTCCTACGAGCAGTACTTC.

The chain combines TRBV7-9 with TRBJ1-2; D remains ambiguous. The CDR3 runs 18 residues. Trimming left V 2 bases short and J 3 bases short, with 22 bases between. Germline V gene sequence: CDR1 SEHNR, CDR2 FQNEAQ (reference sequence). The CDR3 DNA sequence: TGTGCCAGCAGCTTATCGGTCCCACAGCACCCGTGGGACTATGGCTACACCTTC. It specifies CASSLSVPQHPWDYGYTF.

The chain uses TRBV11-3 and TRBJ1-3; no clear D gene. V was trimmed by 6 bases and J by 4 bases, leaving 10 bases between them. From germline, CDR1 is SGHNT and CDR2 YENEEA. The CDR3 sequence is 13 residues long. The CDR3 protein is CASSYGSGNTIYF. The CDR3 region has the DNA TGTGCCAGCAGTTACGGGTCGGGAAACACCATATATTTT. The complete variable domain, with remaining parts taken from reference TRBV11-3 and TRBJ1-3, reads EAGVVQSPRYKIIEKKQPVAFWCNPISGHNTLYWYLQNLGQGPELLIRYENEEAVDDSQLPKDRFSAERLKGVDSTLKIQPAELGDSAVYLCASSYGSGNTIYFGEGSWLTVV.

V and J are TRBV10-3 and TRBJ1-2; TRBD1 agrees at 10 bases. CDR3 length equals 14 residues. Germline lookup yields CDR1 ENHRY and CDR2 SYGVKD. The trim removed 6 bases at V and 3 bases at J, leaving 4 bases unmatched. CDR3 sequence: CAIRGQGRDYGYTF. CDR3 DNA sequence: TGTGCCATCAGGGGACAGGGGAGAGACTATGGCTACACCTTC.

This chain uses TRBV4-1 with TRBJ2-2; TRBD1 or TRBD2 may be the D gene (6 bases each). V lost 0 bases and J 3 bases, leaving 11 bases between the germline ends. Germline CDR1 MGHRA, CDR2 YSYEKL. The CDR3 has 16 residues. In DNA form, the CDR3 reads TGCGCCAGCAGCCAAGATAGGAGGGGGGACACCGGGGAGCTGTTTTTT. It yields the protein CASSQDRRGDTGELFF.

This clone was seen a handful of times. This chain connects TRBV5-6 to TRBJ1-4; D perhaps matches TRBD1 (6 bases). CDR3 length equals 15 residues. V lost 4 bases, J lost 8 bases, and 18 bases lay in between. In germline, CDR1 is SGHDT, CDR2 YYEEEE. In nucleotides, the CDR3 is TGTGCCAGCAGCCTGGGGTTTCTTCAGGGGGAAAAACTGTTTTTT. Amino acid sequence: CASSLGFLQGEKLFF.

This clone was observed a single time. The chain links TRBV18 to TRBJ2-5, with D possibly being TRBD1 (6 bases). This CDR3 is built from 16 residues. Germline V CDR1 and CDR2: KGHSH, LQKENI. Trimming left V 2 bases short and J 0 bases short, with 13 bases between. The DNA of the CDR3 is TGTGCCAGCTCACCAACGTGGGACACGTACCAAGAGACCCAGTACTTC. Protein: CASSPTWDTYQETQYF.

This chain joins TRBV7-6 and TRBJ1-2, with D unresolved. Germline CDR1 SGHVS, CDR2 FNYEAQ. V lost 6 bases and J 8 bases, leaving 22 bases between the germline ends. This CDR3 spans 15 amino acids. The CDR3 DNA follows: TGTGCCAGCAGTTCACGCCCCGGGCGACACCCCGGCTACACCTTC. This gives the protein CASSSRPGRHPGYTF.

The V call is TRBV23-1, the J call TRBJ1-6; D might be TRBD1 (6 bases). TRBV23-1 is an ORF, and what it does is uncertain. The CDR3 covers 18 residues. V lost 0 bases, J lost 0 bases, and 12 bases lay in between. The CDR3: CASSQSSRTASYNSPLHF. Here the CDR3 DNA reads TGCGCCAGCAGTCAATCGAGTAGGACAGCCTCCTATAATTCACCCCTCCACTTT.

This chain's CDR3 is CASSRGNNQPQHF. As DNA, the CDR3 is TGTGCCAGCAGCCGGGGGAACAATCAGCCCCAGCATTTT. The rearrangement uses TRBV6-5 and TRBJ1-5, with D tentatively TRBD1 (5 bases). The V gene lost 6 bases and the J gene lost 3 bases, with 9 bases spanning the gap. The CDR3 sequence is 13 residues long. CDR1 is MNHEY, CDR2 SVGAGI, per germline.

The chain uses TRBV7-9 and TRBJ1-2; D gene ambiguous. Trimming left V 1 base short and J 4 bases short, with 16 bases between. CDR1 and CDR2 from the germline V gene are SEHNR and FQNEAQ (reference sequence). The CDR3 totals 16 residues. CDR3 loop: CASSLGTSPTLYGYTF. The CDR3 nucleotides are TGTGCCAGCAGCTTAGGGACCAGCCCTACTCTCTATGGCTACACCTTC.

The J gene is TRBJ2-5, the V gene TRBV19; 13 positions agree with TRBD2. The CDR3 has 18 amino acids. The J segment lost 4 bases and the V segment lost 8 bases, leaving 16 bases of the junction unmatched. Germline V gene data show CDR1 as LNHDA and CDR2 as SQIVND (reference sequence). CDR3 bases: TGTGCCAGTCCTACTTGTGGACTAGCGGGAGTGAGGCGAGAGACCCAGTACTTC. Translated: CASPTCGLAGVRRETQYF.

The chain uses TRBV6-5 and TRBJ2-7, with D possibly being TRBD1 (6 bases). V was trimmed by 2 bases and J by 6 bases, leaving 14 bases between them. This CDR3 is built from 14 residues. The germline CDR1 and CDR2 sequences are MNHEY and SVGAGI. In DNA, the CDR3 is TGTGCCAGCAGTTACGATGGGACAACCAGCGAGCAGTACTTC. Its translation is CASSYDGTTSEQYF.

As to this clone: The junction shows a germline mismatch at one end, possibly a read error. The rearrangement joins TRBV14 to TRBJ1-1; D is unclear. From germline, CDR1 is SGHDN and CDR2 FVKESK. The CDR3 contains 16 residues. CDR3 sequence: CASSQVAGRTQGRAFF. CDR3 nucleotide sequence: TGTGCCAGCAGTCAAGTCGCCGGACGTACCCAAGGTAGAGCTTTCTTT.

This chain joins TRBV10-3 and TRBJ1-2, with 8 positions matching TRBD1. V lost 4 bases and J lost 8; bases outside the gene matches: 30. The CDR3 runs 21 residues. Germline assignment: CDR1 ENHRY and CDR2 SYGVKD. This CDR3 reads CAISAMDRVEAGFLPGSGYTF. CDR3 nucleotides: TGTGCCATCAGTGCCATGGACAGGGTCGAGGCAGGCTTCCTTCCTGGTAGCGGCTACACCTTC.

The chain has TRBV5-5 and TRBJ1-5; TRBD1 aligns across 9 bases. The CDR3 is made up of 15 amino acids. Unmatched junction bases numbered 4, after V lost 3 bases and J lost 3 bases. CDR1 and CDR2 from the germline V gene are SGHKS and YYEKEE (reference sequence). CDR3 residues: CASSSRDRVNQPQHF. CDR3 in DNA: TGTGCCAGCAGCTCCCGGGACAGGGTCAATCAGCCCCAGCATTTT.

The rearrangement links TRBV6-5 to TRBJ2-7; 7 bases are shared with TRBD1. CDR3 size: 14 residues. The trim removed 2 bases at V and 5 bases at J, leaving 6 bases unmatched. Germline V gene sequence: CDR1 MNHEY, CDR2 SVGAGI. CDR3 amino acids: CASSYRTGTDEQYF. CDR3 DNA: TGTGCCAGCAGTTACCGGACAGGTACGGACGAGCAGTACTTC.

V usage is TRBV30 and J usage is TRBJ2-1; D unresolved. Germline lookup yields CDR1 GTSNPN and CDR2 SVGIG (reference sequence). The CDR3 totals 15 residues. V was clipped by 1 base and J by 1 base, with 11 bases between them. The chain's CDR3 is CAWSDKRFSYNEQFF. For the CDR3, the DNA is TGTGCCTGGAGTGACAAGAGATTTTCCTACAATGAGCAGTTCTTC.